The 18 T cell receptor beta chains given below trace back to one sample, sequenced in a study of blood T cell repertoires in COVID-19. The protocol was immunoSEQ multiplex PCR, while the TCRdb copy is restricted to in-frame clones and leaves out a portion. In the table there are about 370,000 clones, over 75% of which are singletons. Sample: peripheral blood. Receptor source: a young woman with COVID-19, enrolled during active disease.

V and J are TRBV3-1 (or the pseudogene TRBV3-2) and TRBJ2-2; 8 bases map to TRBD1. Looked up from germline, CDR1 is LGHDT and CDR2 is YNNKEL (reference sequence). The CDR3 covers 17 residues. The trim removed 2 bases at V and 2 bases at J, leaving 7 bases unmatched. The CDR3 nucleotides read TGTGCCAGCAGCCAAATCGCAGGGGGCGCCAACACCGGGGAGCTGTTTTTT. This encodes CASSQIAGGANTGELFF.

The V and J genes are TRBV5-1 and TRBJ2-7, with a tentative D call TRBD2 (5 bases). The CDR3 covers 14 residues. Trimming pared 7 bases from V and 0 bases from J, leaving 14 bases between. Germline assignment: CDR1 SGHRS and CDR2 YFSETQ. The CDR3 DNA follows: TGCGCCAGCGGGGTTGCGGGTGGCTCCTACGAGCAGTACTTC. It specifies CASGVAGGSYEQYF.

The rearrangement joins TRBV6-1 to TRBJ2-1; 8 bases map to TRBD1. The CDR3 has 15 amino acids. Germline assignment: CDR1 MNHNS and CDR2 SASEGT. V trimming: 1 base; J trimming: 10 bases; junction bases outside the gene matches: 9. The DNA for the CDR3 is TGTGCCAGCAGTGAAGTCGGAACAGGGGGTCGCGAGCAGTTCTTC. It translates to CASSEVGTGGREQFF.

This sequence joins TRBV9 and TRBJ1-5, with 9 positions matching TRBD1. The CDR3 is made up of 15 amino acids. From germline, CDR1 is SGDLS and CDR2 YYNGEE. V was clipped by 2 bases and J by 6 bases; unmatched bases: 6. The CDR3 region has the DNA TGTGCCAGCAGCGTGGGACAGGGTACAGCTCAGCCCCAGCATTTT. Translated, it gives CASSVGQGTAQPQHF.

The chain combines TRBV25-1 with TRBJ1-1; D not resolved. V lost 1 base and J lost 3, with 12 bases in between. The length of the CDR3 is 15 residues. Germline V lookup: CDR1 MGHDK, CDR2 SYGVNS. CDR3 protein: CASSELDGLYTEAFF. In DNA form, the CDR3 reads TGTGCCAGCAGTGAATTGGACGGACTTTACACTGAAGCTTTCTTT. Combining the CDR3 with reference TRBV25-1 and TRBJ1-1 gives the whole variable domain EADIYQTPRYLVIGTGKKITLECSQTMGHDKMYWYQQDPGMELHLIHYSYGVNSTEKGDLSSESTVSRIRTEHFPLTLESARPSHTSQYLCASSELDGLYTEAFFGQGTRLTVV.

The gene calls are TRBV2 and TRBJ2-2; no clear D gene. There are 15 residues in the CDR3. The V gene lost 4 bases and the J gene lost 4 bases, with 13 bases spanning the gap. From germline, CDR1 is SNHLY and CDR2 FYNNEI. In nucleotides, the CDR3 is TGTGCCAGCAGTGTCGCGCAAGCGAGCACCGGGGAGCTGTTTTTT. Amino acid sequence: CASSVAQASTGELFF.

The chain combines TRBV3-1 (or the pseudogene TRBV3-2) with TRBJ1-6, with D perhaps TRBD1 (6 bases). This CDR3 is 16 amino acids long. CDR1 LGHDT and CDR2 YNNKEL come from the germline V gene (reference sequence). Trimming stripped 1 base from V and 0 bases from J, with 7 bases between. For the CDR3, the DNA is TGTGCCAGCAGCCAAGGGACAGCCTCCTATAATTCACCCCTCCACTTT. This codes for CASSQGTASYNSPLHF.

The chain employs TRBV2 and TRBJ1-5; 7 positions match TRBD1. The germline V gene has CDR1 SNHLY and CDR2 FYNNEI. The CDR3 consists of 14 residues. V lost 6 bases and J lost 3; bases outside the gene matches: 5. CDR3 protein: CASRTGRNNQPQHF. In DNA form, the CDR3 reads TGTGCCAGCAGGACAGGGAGGAACAATCAGCCCCAGCATTTT.

V and J are TRBV12-5 and TRBJ2-7, with D perhaps TRBD1 (5 bases). The CDR3 is 13 amino acids. The V end was cut by 6 bases, the J end by 6 bases, with 15 bases between. Germline CDR1 is LGHNT and CDR2 is FRNRAP. CDR3 coding DNA: TGTGCTAGTGGAAAACAGGAGCCAAGCGAGCAGTACTTC. Its translation: CASGKQEPSEQYF. The complete variable domain, with remaining parts taken from reference TRBV12-5 and TRBJ2-7, reads DARVTQTPRHKVTEMGQEVTMRCQPILGHNTVFWYRQTMMQGLELLAYFRNRAPLDDSGMPKDRFSAEMPDATLATLKIQPSEPRDSAVYFCASGKQEPSEQYFGPGTRLTVT.

This CDR3 reads CASSGQGFKTGELFF. CDR3 DNA: TGTGCCAGCAGTGGCCAGGGGTTCAAGACCGGGGAGCTGTTTTTT. This chain links TRBV2 with TRBJ2-2, with a tentative D call TRBD1 (6 bases). This CDR3 is built from 15 residues. Germline V CDR1 and CDR2: SNHLY, FYNNEI. Trimming removed 4 bases from V and 5 bases from J, with 14 bases in between.

Regarding this clone: One junction end does not reproduce the germline sequence, and a read error may be involved. The sample has other DNA sequences that encode this CDR3 too. The gene calls are TRBV7-7 and TRBJ2-3, with 11 bases identical to TRBD2. CDR1 is SSHAT and CDR2 is FNYEAQ in the germline V gene (reference sequence). The CDR3 has 15 residues. The CDR3 here is CASSLGLAGTDTQYF. CDR3 in DNA: TGTGCTAGCAGCTTGGGACTAGCGGGCACAGATACGCAGTATTTT.

The chain employs TRBV7-9 and TRBJ2-7, with a possible D match to TRBD2 (5 bases). V lost 5 bases and J lost 5, with 10 bases in between. Germline CDR1 and CDR2: SEHNR and FQNEAQ (reference sequence). The CDR3 is made up of 12 amino acids. CDR3 bases: TGTGCCAGCAGCCGGGGTGTCGACGAGCAGTACTTC. This encodes CASSRGVDEQYF.

V usage is TRBV28 and J usage is TRBJ1-2; D may be TRBD1 (5 bases). CDR3 size: 14 residues. V lost 2 bases and J 4 bases, leaving 11 bases between the germline ends. From germline, CDR1 is MDHEN and CDR2 SYDVKM. The CDR3 nucleotides read TGTGCCAGCAGTTTACTGCAGGGAATCTATGGCTACACCTTC. This sequence encodes CASSLLQGIYGYTF.

The rearrangement links TRBV9 to TRBJ2-3; 10 bases line up with TRBD1. The CDR3 has 16 amino acids. The junction had 5 bases not matched to a gene; V was cut back by 0 bases and J by 4 bases. The V gene's germline CDR1 is SGDLS and CDR2 YYNGEE. CDR3 nucleotide sequence: TGTGCCAGCAGCGTAGTGGGACAGGGGTCACCAGATACGCAGTATTTT. This sequence encodes CASSVVGQGSPDTQYF.

The rearrangement joins TRBV7-2 to TRBJ2-7, with D perhaps TRBD2 (6 bases). Per germline, CDR1 SGHTA and CDR2 FQGNSA. The CDR3 is made up of 16 amino acids. V was pared by 2 bases and J by 2 bases, with 16 bases between. The CDR3 loop reads CASSLWGRREAYEQYF. CDR3 sequence (DNA): TGTGCCAGCAGCTTATGGGGAAGGAGGGAGGCCTACGAGCAGTACTTC.

The chain combines TRBV10-3 with TRBJ2-7; TRBD2 agrees at 16 bases. Trimming took 11 bases from V and 5 from J; bases not matched to a gene: 6. Germline loops: CDR1 ENHRY, CDR2 SYGVKD. The CDR3 has 14 residues. For the CDR3, the DNA is TGTGCCGCGGGACTAGCGGGAGGGCCTCACGAGCAGTACTTC. Translation: CAAGLAGGPHEQYF.

The V gene is TRBV4-1, the J gene TRBJ2-1, with D tentatively TRBD1 (6 bases). V was shortened by 2 bases and J by 4 bases, with 12 bases between the two germline ends. Germline V gene lookup returns CDR1 MGHRA and CDR2 YSYEKL. The CDR3 consists of 15 residues. The CDR3 sequence: CASSQRAGEYNEQFF. The CDR3 coding sequence is TGCGCCAGCAGCCAACGGGCAGGGGAATACAATGAGCAGTTCTTC.

This chain joins TRBV28 and TRBJ2-7; 7 bases are shared with TRBD1. The germline gives CDR1 MDHEN, CDR2 SYDVKM. There are 13 residues in the CDR3. The trim removed 5 bases at V and 4 bases at J, leaving 5 bases unmatched. CDR3 nucleotide sequence: TGTGCCAGCAGTATCAACAGGGGTTACGAGCAGTACTTC. This sequence encodes CASSINRGYEQYF.